This T cell receptor (beta chain) was recorded in a study of graft-versus-host responses after intestinal transplantation. Overall study context: Recipients received multivisceral, liver-intestinal, or isolated intestinal transplants. Following induction with anti-thymocyte globulin, all recipients were given tacrolimus and steroids for approximately three years. Study-level findings and limits: GvH clones turned up in recipient marrow; some had shown up first in ileum or blood. Graft-donor T cell macrochimerism in patients accompanied high graft-versus-host to host-versus-graft clonal ratios in allografts.

V lost 4 bases and J lost 0, with 18 bases in between. The CDR3 contains 16 residues. The germline gives CDR1 SQVTM, CDR2 ANQGSEA. This clone appeared a single time. Its specificity is unknown. The method was immunoSEQ multiplex PCR; TCRdb's version includes in-frame clones alone and lacks a portion of them. The sample yields some 85,000 clones, around 87% seen once. The V call is TRBV29-1, the J call TRBJ1-1, with D tentatively TRBD1 (5 bases). The source of this sequence is a human donor who was the organ donor for an intestinal transplant. The starting material was unstimulated CD8+ T cells sorted from spleen or lymph node cells, obtained before transplant. The CDR3 nucleotides are TGCAGCGTTGCCAGTCCAGGGAATGTGTTGAACACTGAAGCTTTCTTT. Translated, it gives CSVASPGNVLNTEAFF.